This T cell receptor beta chain was found in a study of cytomegalovirus exposure and HLA in healthy donors. Primers included in the PCR were 60 Vbeta and 13 Jbeta primers. TCRdb's table, derived via immunoSEQ multiplex PCR, lists solely in-frame clones and lacks some. The sample holds more than 150,000 clones, 70% to 85% seen once. This CDR3 has 15 residues. Germline-derived CDR1 and CDR2 are SNHLY and FYNNEI. V lost 9 bases to trimming and J lost 6 bases; unmatched junction nucleotides: 14. Sequenced sample: PBMCs. The source is a girl aged 2 to 10 in good health and CMV-seropositive. The gene calls are TRBV2 and TRBJ2-3, with 8 bases lining up with TRBD2. The CDR3 spells CASGDQRELGDTQYF. DNA of the CDR3: TGTGCCAGTGGCGACCAGCGGGAGTTGGGGGATACGCAGTATTTT.